This is a list of T cell receptor beta chains from one sample in a study of blood T cells in healthy people across ages. TCRdb recomputed calls from the 5' RACE reads with MiXCR, one row per CDR3 protein. The sample holds more than 650,000 distinct CDR3 sequences, 20% to 25% seen once. The sequencing sample was made of blood. These receptors originate from a man between 70 and 80 years old in good health. The CDR3 runs from the conserved cysteine through the conserved F or W. D genes are given only for firm matches. A row's size may be missing; if present it is once, few, many or a size class.

clone size: NA; J gene: TRBJ1-6; D gene: TRBD1; V gene: TRBV12-3/TRBV12-4; CDR3 protein: CASSQNRGSYNSPLHF; CDR3 DNA: TGTGCCAGCAGCCAAAACAGGGGCTCCTATAATTCACCCCTCCACTTT
clone size: NA; J gene: TRBJ1-2; D gene: NA; V gene: TRBV20-1; CDR3 protein: CSASADRKFRGYTF; CDR3 DNA: TGCAGTGCGAGCGCCGACAGGAAATTCCGCGGCTACACCTTC
clone size: NA; J gene: TRBJ2-1; D gene: TRBD2; V gene: TRBV9; CDR3 protein: CANTSGASSYNEQFF; CDR3 DNA: TGTGCCAACACTAGCGGGGCGAGCTCCTACAATGAGCAGTTCTTC
clone size: few; J gene: TRBJ2-1; D gene: TRBD1; V gene: TRBV11-2; CDR3 protein: CASSLDARGLYNEQFF; CDR3 DNA: TGTGCCAGCAGCTTAGATGCCAGGGGGCTATACAATGAGCAGTTCTTC
clone size: NA; J gene: TRBJ2-4; D gene: NA; V gene: TRBV5-1; CDR3 protein: CASSSDSFSKNIQYF; CDR3 DNA: TGCGCCAGTTCATCGGACAGTTTTTCCAAAAACATTCAGTACTTC
clone size: few; J gene: TRBJ2-3; D gene: NA; V gene: TRBV20-1; CDR3 protein: CSAPAQDTQYF; CDR3 DNA: TGCAGTGCTCCGGCTCAGGATACGCAGTATTTT
clone size: NA; J gene: TRBJ2-3; D gene: NA; V gene: TRBV7-2; CDR3 protein: CASSLGPDVDTQYF; CDR3 DNA: TGTGCCAGCAGCTTAGGACCAGACGTCGATACGCAGTATTTT
clone size: NA; J gene: TRBJ1-1; D gene: NA; V gene: TRBV3-1; CDR3 protein: CASSLRGAARRNPEAFF; CDR3 DNA: TGTGCCAGCAGCCTCCGGGGGGCAGCCCGAAGAAACCCTGAAGCTTTCTTT
clone size: few; J gene: TRBJ2-6; D gene: NA; V gene: TRBV3-1; CDR3 protein: CATASFGASLRANVLTF; CDR3 DNA: TGTGCCACCGCTTCGTTTGGGGCGTCCCTTCGGGCCAACGTCCTGACTTTC
clone size: NA; J gene: TRBJ1-5; D gene: NA; V gene: TRBV12-3/TRBV12-4; CDR3 protein: CASSPQGLQRPQHF; CDR3 DNA: TGTGCCAGCAGTCCTCAGGGGCTACAGCGGCCCCAGCATTTT
clone size: few; J gene: TRBJ2-5; D gene: NA; V gene: TRBV5-1; CDR3 protein: CASRQEGETQYF; CDR3 DNA: TGCGCCAGCAGGCAGGAGGGAGAGACCCAGTACTTC
clone size: NA; J gene: TRBJ2-3; D gene: TRBD2; V gene: TRBV7-2; CDR3 protein: CASSPGLAGGIISTDTQYF; CDR3 DNA: TGTGCCAGCAGTCCCGGACTAGCGGGGGGGATTATTAGCACAGATACGCAGTATTTT
clone size: NA; J gene: TRBJ1-5; D gene: NA; V gene: TRBV7-9; CDR3 protein: CASSLGGGSSDGNQPQHF; CDR3 DNA: TGTGCCAGCAGCTTAGGGGGTGGGTCCTCTGATGGCAATCAGCCCCAGCATTTT
clone size: few; J gene: TRBJ1-1; D gene: NA; V gene: TRBV7-9; CDR3 protein: CASSLVVGAFF; CDR3 DNA: TGTGCCAGCAGCCTAGTAGTAGGAGCTTTCTTT
clone size: few; J gene: TRBJ2-7; D gene: TRBD2; V gene: TRBV6-2/TRBV6-3; CDR3 protein: CASRPASGAEQYF; CDR3 DNA: TGTGCCAGCAGACCAGCTAGCGGGGCCGAGCAGTACTTC
clone size: few; J gene: TRBJ1-4; D gene: NA; V gene: TRBV11-2; CDR3 protein: CASSLAGARNEKLFF; CDR3 DNA: TGTGCCAGCAGCTTGGCCGGGGCCCGTAATGAAAAACTGTTTTTT
clone size: few; J gene: TRBJ2-1; D gene: NA; V gene: TRBV27; CDR3 protein: CASSFLGYYNEQFF; CDR3 DNA: TGTGCCAGCAGTTTCCTCGGTTACTACAATGAGCAGTTCTTC
clone size: many; J gene: TRBJ2-7; D gene: NA; V gene: TRBV20-1; CDR3 protein: CSARGGGGGYEQYF; CDR3 DNA: TGCAGTGCTAGAGGAGGCGGGGGCGGCTACGAGCAGTACTTC
clone size: few; J gene: TRBJ1-1; D gene: NA; V gene: TRBV28; CDR3 protein: CASSPPHLGGQPNTEAFF; CDR3 DNA: TGTGCCAGCAGTCCACCTCACTTAGGGGGACAACCGAACACTGAAGCTTTCTTT
clone size: few; J gene: TRBJ2-5; D gene: NA; V gene: TRBV4-2; CDR3 protein: CASSQDTSGEGGETQYF; CDR3 DNA: TGTGCCAGCAGCCAAGACACGAGTGGAGAGGGGGGAGAGACCCAGTACTTC
clone size: NA; J gene: TRBJ1-2; D gene: TRBD1; V gene: TRBV19; CDR3 protein: CASSRTGIGGYTF; CDR3 DNA: TGTGCCAGTAGCCGGACAGGGATCGGTGGCTACACCTTC
clone size: NA; J gene: TRBJ1-2; D gene: TRBD1; V gene: TRBV29-1; CDR3 protein: CSGGGRLNFNGYTF; CDR3 DNA: TGCAGCGGAGGGGGCAGACTTAACTTTAATGGCTACACCTTC
clone size: NA; J gene: TRBJ2-7; D gene: NA; V gene: TRBV12-3/TRBV12-4; CDR3 protein: CASRSDGVYEQYF; CDR3 DNA: TGTGCCAGCAGATCGGACGGTGTCTACGAGCAGTACTTC
clone size: NA; J gene: TRBJ2-1; D gene: NA; V gene: TRBV7-2; CDR3 protein: CASSFLGLSYNEQFF; CDR3 DNA: TGTGCCAGCAGCTTCTTGGGGCTTTCCTACAATGAGCAGTTCTTC
clone size: NA; J gene: TRBJ1-4; D gene: NA; V gene: TRBV29-1; CDR3 protein: CNAEGDSEKLFF; CDR3 DNA: TGCAACGCTGAGGGCGACAGTGAAAAACTGTTTTTT
clone size: NA; J gene: TRBJ2-7; D gene: TRBD2; V gene: TRBV20-1; CDR3 protein: CSARPLAGGGYEQYF; CDR3 DNA: TGCAGTGCTAGACCGCTAGCGGGGGGAGGCTACGAGCAGTACTTC
clone size: NA; J gene: TRBJ2-1; D gene: TRBD2; V gene: TRBV15; CDR3 protein: CATSRTGTSGSISHNEQFF; CDR3 DNA: TGTGCCACTAGCAGGACCGGGACTAGCGGGTCGATTTCTCACAATGAGCAGTTCTTC
clone size: few; J gene: TRBJ1-2; D gene: TRBD1; V gene: TRBV25-1; CDR3 protein: CASSPPGGTYGYTF; CDR3 DNA: TGTGCCAGCAGTCCCCCAGGGGGCACCTATGGCTACACCTTC
clone size: NA; J gene: TRBJ2-1; D gene: NA; V gene: TRBV20-1; CDR3 protein: CSARPGVYRNNEQFF; CDR3 DNA: TGCAGTGCTAGGCCTGGGGTCTATCGGAACAATGAGCAGTTCTTC
clone size: NA; J gene: TRBJ2-6; D gene: NA; V gene: TRBV12-3/TRBV12-4; CDR3 protein: CASSFHSSGANVLTF; CDR3 DNA: TGTGCCAGCAGTTTTCATAGCTCTGGGGCCAACGTCCTGACTTTC
clone size: NA; J gene: TRBJ1-2; D gene: TRBD1; V gene: TRBV28; CDR3 protein: CASSLKGQRYGYTF; CDR3 DNA: TGTGCCAGCAGTTTAAAGGGACAGCGGTATGGCTACACCTTC
clone size: NA; J gene: TRBJ2-1; D gene: NA; V gene: TRBV12-3/TRBV12-4; CDR3 protein: CASSLEGLSSYNEQFF; CDR3 DNA: TGTGCCAGCAGTTTAGAGGGCCTAAGCTCCTACAATGAGCAGTTCTTC
clone size: few; J gene: TRBJ2-5; D gene: NA; V gene: TRBV14; CDR3 protein: CASSRQTRVQETQYF; CDR3 DNA: TGTGCCAGCAGCCGGCAGACGCGGGTCCAAGAGACCCAGTACTTC
clone size: few; J gene: TRBJ2-2; D gene: NA; V gene: TRBV13; CDR3 protein: CASSLGPAWAGELFF; CDR3 DNA: TGTGCCAGCAGCTTAGGACCGGCATGGGCCGGGGAGCTGTTTTTT
clone size: few; J gene: TRBJ1-2; D gene: TRBD1; V gene: TRBV29-1; CDR3 protein: CSATGGAGPGYTF; CDR3 DNA: TGCAGCGCTACAGGGGGCGCAGGGCCTGGCTACACCTTC
clone size: few; J gene: TRBJ2-2; D gene: NA; V gene: TRBV5-6; CDR3 protein: CASSLTRAGELFF; CDR3 DNA: TGTGCCAGCAGCTTGACTAGGGCCGGGGAGCTGTTTTTT
clone size: few; J gene: TRBJ1-4; D gene: NA; V gene: TRBV15; CDR3 protein: CATSSTTAGLSNEKLFF; CDR3 DNA: TGTGCCACCAGCAGCACGACCGCAGGGTTATCTAATGAAAAACTGTTTTTT
clone size: NA; J gene: TRBJ2-1; D gene: NA; V gene: TRBV20-1; CDR3 protein: CSARDQLEHLGDEQFF; CDR3 DNA: TGCAGTGCTAGAGATCAGTTGGAACATCTAGGGGATGAGCAGTTCTTC
clone size: NA; J gene: TRBJ2-1; D gene: NA; V gene: TRBV15; CDR3 protein: CATSRGQRNEQFF; CDR3 DNA: TGTGCCACCAGCAGAGGCCAACGCAATGAGCAGTTCTTC
clone size: few; J gene: TRBJ2-3; D gene: TRBD1; V gene: TRBV20-1; CDR3 protein: CSAPDRGRGADTQYF; CDR3 DNA: TGCAGTGCCCCTGACAGGGGGCGAGGTGCAGATACGCAGTATTTT
clone size: NA; J gene: TRBJ2-5; D gene: NA; V gene: TRBV3-1; CDR3 protein: CASSQGEWKETQYF; CDR3 DNA: TGTGCCAGCAGCCAAGGCGAGTGGAAAGAGACCCAGTACTTC
clone size: NA; J gene: TRBJ1-2; D gene: TRBD1; V gene: TRBV7-2; CDR3 protein: CASSPWLGDRNYGYTF; CDR3 DNA: TGTGCCAGCAGCCCTTGGTTGGGGGACAGAAACTATGGCTACACCTTC
clone size: few; J gene: TRBJ1-6; D gene: TRBD1; V gene: TRBV12-3/TRBV12-4; CDR3 protein: CASSLRTGHSPLHF; CDR3 DNA: TGTGCCAGCAGTTTGAGGACAGGGCACTCACCCCTCCACTTT
clone size: many; J gene: TRBJ2-5; D gene: NA; V gene: TRBV28; CDR3 protein: CASSLSTQGGRETQYF; CDR3 DNA: TGTGCCAGCAGTTTATCGACTCAGGGTGGTCGAGAGACCCAGTACTTC
clone size: NA; J gene: TRBJ2-3; D gene: NA; V gene: TRBV18; CDR3 protein: CASSPAVSGEAQYF; CDR3 DNA: TGTGCCAGCTCACCGGCTGTCTCCGGGGAGGCGCAGTATTTT
clone size: few; J gene: TRBJ2-5; D gene: TRBD2; V gene: TRBV7-9; CDR3 protein: CASSPPTSGEQETQYF; CDR3 DNA: TGTGCCAGCAGCCCACCGACTAGCGGGGAACAAGAGACCCAGTACTTC
clone size: few; J gene: TRBJ1-3; D gene: NA; V gene: TRBV10-3; CDR3 protein: CAIRPETGYVGNTIYF; CDR3 DNA: TGTGCCATCAGGCCCGAAACAGGGTATGTTGGAAACACCATATATTTT